The 13 T cell receptor beta chains below all came from one sample that was sequenced in a study of T cell responses to AZD1222 COVID-19 vaccine. Measured with immunoSEQ multiplex PCR; TCRdb has only the in-frame clones, and not every one. The table records 130,000 to 150,000 clones, 80% to 95% of them present only once. The sequences come from peripheral blood, collected on day 0 of AZD1222 vaccination. Source of these receptors: an adult in good health.

The rearrangement links TRBV6-5 to TRBJ1-3; D may be TRBD1 (6 bases). This CDR3 is built from 11 residues. V was trimmed by 2 bases and J by 14 bases, leaving 10 bases between them. CDR1 and CDR2 (germline): MNHEY, SVGAGI. CDR3 DNA: TGTGCCAGCAGTTACCAGGACAGAGTATATTTT. This gives the protein CASSYQDRVYF.

The rearrangement links TRBV7-2 to TRBJ2-1; 9 positions agree with TRBD2. The CDR3 totals 14 residues. Per the germline V gene, CDR1 is SGHTA and CDR2 is FQGNSA. The V segment lost 10 bases and the J segment 3 bases; nucleotides outside the gene matches: 7. The CDR3 sequence is CATISGSGYNEQFF. The CDR3 nucleotides read TGTGCCACCATTAGCGGGAGCGGCTACAATGAGCAGTTCTTC.

V is TRBV5-1 and J is TRBJ1-5, with D uncertain. The CDR3 is 16 residues long. V lost 4 bases to trimming and J lost 2 bases, with 16 bases between them. Germline V lookup: CDR1 SGHRS, CDR2 YFSETQ. CDR3 in amino acids: CASSLPPEQGNQPQHF. CDR3 DNA: TGCGCCAGCAGCCTCCCCCCGGAGCAGGGCAATCAGCCCCAGCATTTT.

This clone came up once. The chain combines TRBV5-1 with TRBJ1-2; 9 bases map to TRBD1. The J segment lost 2 bases and the V segment lost 2 bases, leaving 1 base of the junction unmatched. CDR3 length: 14 amino acids. CDR1 is SGHRS, CDR2 YFSETQ, per germline. In DNA, the CDR3 is TGCGCCAGCAGCTTTGGGACAGGGAACTATGGCTACACCTTC. Translating gives CASSFGTGNYGYTF.

V and J are TRBV6-5 and TRBJ2-5; 7 positions match TRBD2. Germline V lookup: CDR1 MNHEY, CDR2 SVGAGI. V was pared by 7 bases and J by 4 bases, with 6 bases of the junction left unmatched. The CDR3 runs 13 residues. In DNA form, the CDR3 reads TGTGCCAGCACCGGGAGGCGGGGAGAGACCCAGTACTTC. This codes for CASTGRRGETQYF.

The genes are TRBV28 and TRBJ2-3; no firm D call. Germline lookup yields CDR1 MDHEN and CDR2 SYDVKM. This CDR3 comprises 12 residues. V was cut by 3 bases and J by 8 bases, with 9 bases left in between. In DNA, the CDR3 is TGTGCCAGCAGTTTTCAGGTGGCTACGCAGTATTTT. This translates into CASSFQVATQYF.

This chain links TRBV5-5 with TRBJ1-2; 8 bases map to TRBD1. Trimming at V came to 2 bases and at J to 8 bases, leaving 5 bases not matched to a gene. The CDR3 is 13 residues long. CDR1 and CDR2 (germline): SGHKS, YYEKEE (reference sequence). CDR3 sequence (DNA): TGTGCCAGCAGCTTACATCCAGGGGGCGGCTACACCTTC. Translated: CASSLHPGGGYTF.

The chain couples TRBV7-2 to TRBJ1-4, with D tentatively TRBD1 (5 bases). Germline CDR1 is SGHTA and CDR2 is FQGNSA. The length of the CDR3 is 13 residues. Trimming took 3 bases from V and 9 from J, leaving 11 bases between them. DNA of the CDR3: TGTGCCAGCAGCTTCCCAGGGCAGAAAAAACTGTTTTTT. It specifies CASSFPGQKKLFF.

The CDR3 region is CASSPRRQDLNGYTF. The CDR3 DNA follows: TGTGCCAGCAGCCCCCGGCGACAGGACCTTAATGGCTACACCTTC. The chain carries TRBV7-9 and TRBJ1-2; a weak D match, TRBD1 (6 bases). Germline lookup yields CDR1 SEHNR and CDR2 FQNEAQ (reference sequence). The CDR3 covers 15 residues. V was shortened by 5 bases and J by 6 bases, with 19 bases between the two germline ends. Full variable domain (missing parts from reference TRBV7-9 and TRBJ1-2): DTGVSQNPRHKITKRGQNVTFRCDPISEHNRLYWYRQTLGQGPEFLTYFQNEAQLEKSRLLSDRFSAERPKGSFSTLEIQRTEQGDSAMYLCASSPRRQDLNGYTFGSGTRLTVV.

Notes on this clone: Other nucleotide sequences in the sample specify the same CDR3. The V and J genes are TRBV6-1 and TRBJ2-7, with 10 bases identical to TRBD2. Germline V CDR1 and CDR2: MNHNS, SASEGT. V lost 1 base to trimming and J lost 2 bases; unmatched junction nucleotides: 2. The CDR3 covers 15 residues. The CDR3 here is CASSEGLAGAYEQYF. In DNA, the CDR3 is TGTGCCAGCAGTGAAGGGCTAGCGGGAGCCTACGAGCAGTACTTC.

This sequence joins TRBV5-1 and TRBJ1-3; D is perhaps TRBD1 (5 bases). The V gene's germline CDR1 is SGHRS and CDR2 YFSETQ. This CDR3 is 16 amino acids long. The germline V and J ends were trimmed by 0 bases and 4 bases, with 14 bases remaining between them. The CDR3: CASSLAGLTYGNTIYF. CDR3 DNA sequence: TGCGCCAGCAGCTTGGCAGGGTTAACCTACGGAAACACCATATATTTT.

In its sample, this clone was seen a few times. The chain couples TRBV11-2 to TRBJ2-7; TRBD2 might be the D (8 bases). CDR3 length equals 18 residues. V dropped 5 bases and J dropped 6 bases, with 29 bases sitting between them. CDR1 and CDR2 from the germline V gene are SGHAT and FQNNGV. CDR3 DNA sequence: TGTGCCAGCAGCCCGCAGGGGGTTAGAAAGCGGGAGCGGGTCGAGCAGTACTTC. As protein: CASSPQGVRKRERVEQYF.

The J gene is TRBJ1-4, the V gene TRBV5-5, with D maybe TRBD1 (5 bases). Trimming stripped 4 bases from V and 10 bases from J, with 14 bases between. Germline lookup yields CDR1 SGHKS and CDR2 YYEKEE (reference sequence). This CDR3 comprises 13 residues. CDR3 DNA: TGTGCCAGCAGCGACCTCTGGGGGGGAAAACTGTTTTTT. Its translation: CASSDLWGGKLFF. The full variable domain, its missing parts supplied by reference TRBV5-5 and TRBJ1-4, is DAGVTQSPTHLIKTRGQQVTLRCSPISGHKSVSWYQQVLGQGPQFIFQYYEKEERGRGNFPDRFSARQFPNYSSELNVNALLLGDSALYLCASSDLWGGKLFFGSGTQLSVL.